The clone carrying this T cell receptor (beta chain) was counted between two and nine times. These data come from a study of identical twins. TCRdb recomputed calls from the 5' RACE reads with MiXCR, one row per CDR3 protein. This table has roughly 240,000 distinct CDR3 sequences, roughly 7% appearing once. This CDR3 has 16 residues. Looked up from germline, CDR1 is SEHNR and CDR2 is FQNEAQ (reference sequence). V lost 5 bases and J 1 base, leaving 16 bases between the germline ends. The sample was also reused in another study, on yellow fever vaccine responses in identical twins.

The sequence was collected from a woman younger than 30 in good health. The chain recombines TRBV7-9 with TRBJ2-3; the D gene is possibly TRBD2 (6 bases). The sample consisted of memory (CD45RO+) T cells sorted from blood. CDR3 region: CASSVIRAGGTDTQYF. The CDR3 DNA is TGTGCCAGCAGCGTGATTAGAGCGGGTGGCACAGATACGCAGTATTTT.